This T cell receptor beta chain was recorded in a study of PD-1 blockade in classical Hodgkin lymphoma (TCRdb year 2020). For context, the study as a whole: Nivolumab dosing was 3 mg/kg intravenously every 2 weeks, continuing until either disease progression or unacceptable toxicity. To define a peripheral blood immune signature of response to PD-1 blockade in classical Hodgkin lymphoma, the study combined TCR beta sequencing with CyTOF. What the work shows at the level of the full study, not this receptor alone: Patients starting nivolumab less than 1 year after ASCT had lower diversity and were excluded from later analyses to avoid confounding by immune reconstitution. Baseline TCR diversity was reported to be lower in newly diagnosed patients than in healthy donors, and even lower in relapsed/refractory patients. The study was limited to a single clinical trial cohort, and causes of repertoire differences, possibly disease activity or prior therapy, remained undefined. Among trial patients, those achieving complete response had baseline diversity similar to that of newly diagnosed patients, while diversity was significantly lower in partial responders and progressors. CD4+ but not CD8+ TCR diversity rose significantly by C4D1 (p=0.0027 vs p=0.16), most apparent in complete responders (p=0.02).

Genomic DNA was isolated using the Qiagen DNeasy kit from unsorted PBMCs as well as from negatively selected CD4+ and CD8+ fractions. Amplification of TCR beta CDR3 regions was done by immunoSEQ multiplex PCR with primers that anneal to V and J segments. A synthetic immune receptor repertoire was used to minimize amplification bias, and remaining bias was computationally removed after sequencing. The authors processed their data as follows. Repertoire diversity was quantified as the Shannon entropy index using custom Python scripts. Unsorted, CD4+ and CD8+ repertoires were examined separately, except in combined analyses, for which CD4+ and CD8+ sequences were merged in silico. A clone was considered expanded if an increase in frequency of at least 2-fold after treatment relative to C1D1 was found, and a pseudocount of 0.5 was applied to clones undetected at baseline. Clones with 0 or 1 copy at C1D1 were defined as singleton clones, while clones with 2 or more copies were defined as non-singleton clones. Clones expanded in unsorted samples were annotated as CD4+, CD8+ or unknown by matching protein sequences in sorted samples from the same patient. Diversity changes from C1D1 to C4D1 were tested in paired samples using Wilcoxon tests. TCRdb stores this immuneACCESS table with in-frame sequences only. Part of the clones is absent; in the studies checked, under half of the shortfall reflects unresolved V genes, and no reason is known for the rest. D and trimming were read from the DNA, whereas the V and J calls and clone size are those reported in that table. A total of about 8,400 clones appear in this sample, 80% to 85% of them only once. The ten most abundant clones make up approximately 25% of the sample.

CDR1 and CDR2 are read off the germline V gene as LGHNA and YNFKEQ. V is reduced by 4 bases and J by 4 bases, leaving a spacing of 13 bases between them. Taken from cysteine to phenylalanine, the CDR3 has 15 residues. Left in the record is the CDR3 DNA by itself, 45 bases read in frame from the first base. This specimen's time point label, interpreted: cycle 4 day 1 (C4D1), after less than 7 weeks of nivolumab. Every trial patient had relapsed following autologous stem cell transplantation, and prior brentuximab vedotin exposure was what differed among cohorts A, B and C. Using a Miltenyi CD8+ T cell isolation kit, CD8+ T cells were purified from thawed PBMCs through magnetic negative selection. The trial cohort included 56 patients with relapsed/refractory classical Hodgkin lymphoma, and each patient had a best overall response of complete response, partial response or progressive disease. Single-agent nivolumab was administered to trial patients in the multi-cohort phase II CheckMate 205 trial. An independent review committee assessed best overall response using the 2007 International Working Group response criteria. PBMCs from the trial were collected at three points: immediately before nivolumab initiation (C1D1), and during therapy at cycle 2 day 1 and cycle 4 day 1. Peripheral blood was collected in 8 mL Vacutainer Cell Preparation Tubes, from which PBMCs were isolated by centrifugation and then cryopreserved. Purified CD4+ and CD8+ fractions were prepared only for cases with an additional available PBMC sample. Magnetically labelled cells were removed on LS columns in a quadroMACS separator, and the flow-through was collected as the purified fraction.

As concerns this clone: Its recognized antigen is unknown. It has no much larger one-base neighbor in the sample; base qualities were not kept.

The origin of this receptor is a human donor with classical Hodgkin lymphoma. The V gene is TRBV4-2 and the J gene is TRBJ1-4; the D gene remains uncertain. Sequencing used CD8+ T cells from blood, obtained before the fourth cycle of nivolumab. The CDR3 protein: CASSPRAEVNEKLFF. The DNA reads as follows: TGTGCCAGCAGCCCGAGGGCAGAAGTTAATGAAAAACTGTTTTTT.